Below are 27 T cell receptor beta chains sequenced from a single sample in a study of T cell responses to AZD1222 COVID-19 vaccine. Produced via immunoSEQ multiplex PCR; TCRdb's table is partial and in-frame only. In the table there are just under 150,000 clones, 88% of which are singletons. This specimen consisted of peripheral blood, obtained 28 days after the second dose of the MenACWY control vaccine. Source of these receptors: an adult who received the MenACWY meningococcal vaccine as a control.

This rearrangement joins TRBV5-1 to TRBJ2-1, with 7 bases that match TRBD1. V was clipped by 0 bases and J by 8 bases; unmatched bases: 5. Germline CDR1 and CDR2: SGHRS and YFSETQ. The CDR3 has 14 amino acids. This chain's CDR3 is CASSLAQGGDEQFF. CDR3 DNA sequence: TGCGCCAGCAGCTTGGCCCAAGGGGGCGATGAGCAGTTCTTC.

The chain recombines TRBV11-3 with TRBJ1-6; D possibly corresponds to TRBD1 (5 bases). The CDR3 is 14 amino acids. The germline V gene encodes CDR1 SGHNT and CDR2 YENEEA. Between the trimmed V and J ends, which lost 5 bases and 10 bases, there was a span of 15 bases. The CDR3, as DNA: TGTGCCAGCAGCATAGTATCGGGGGACTCACCCCTCCACTTT. It translates to CASSIVSGDSPLHF. The entire variable domain, with the rest obtained from reference TRBV11-3 and TRBJ1-6, is as follows: EAGVVQSPRYKIIEKKQPVAFWCNPISGHNTLYWYLQNLGQGPELLIRYENEEAVDDSQLPKDRFSAERLKGVDSTLKIQPAELGDSAVYLCASSIVSGDSPLHFGNGTRLTVT.

V usage is TRBV7-8 and J usage is TRBJ1-2; TRBD1 matches at 10 bases. Germline lookup yields CDR1 SGHVS and CDR2 FQNEAQ. The CDR3 totals 14 residues. Trimming at V came to 5 bases and at J to 8 bases, leaving 8 bases not matched to a gene. The CDR3 sequence: CASSRGTGEFGYTF. The CDR3 coding sequence is TGTGCCAGCAGCCGAGGGACAGGGGAGTTCGGCTACACCTTC.

The chain employs TRBV6-5 and TRBJ2-3; no clear D gene. The CDR3 has 15 residues. The V gene's germline CDR1 is MNHEY and CDR2 SVGAGI. Trimming took off 5 bases at V and 5 bases at J, with 17 bases between the two ends. The CDR3 region is CASSPGQGVGDTQYF. In DNA, the CDR3 is TGTGCCAGCAGTCCTGGCCAAGGAGTCGGAGATACGCAGTATTTT.

The chain is built from TRBV3-1 (or the pseudogene TRBV3-2) and TRBJ1-1; the D is unclear. CDR1 and CDR2 from the germline V gene are LGHDT and YNNKEL (reference sequence). This CDR3 region has 14 residues. The V gene lost 7 bases and the J gene lost 0 bases, with 12 bases spanning the gap. Here the CDR3 reads CASTPRALNTEAFF. CDR3 nucleotide sequence: TGTGCCAGCACCCCCCGGGCCTTGAACACTGAAGCTTTCTTT.

This rearrangement joins TRBV7-2 to TRBJ2-5, with TRBD2 as a possible D gene (7 bases). The V gene lost 1 base and the J gene lost 4 bases, with 10 bases spanning the gap. CDR1 is SGHTA, CDR2 FQGNSA, per germline. The CDR3 extends over 14 amino acids. The CDR3 DNA follows: TGTGCCAGCAGCTTAGACGGGGGGCCAGAGACCCAGTACTTC. Translated: CASSLDGGPETQYF.

The chain carries TRBV3-1 (or the pseudogene TRBV3-2) and TRBJ1-1; 9 bases are a match to TRBD1. In germline, CDR1 is LGHDT, CDR2 YNNKEL (reference sequence). V was clipped by 3 bases and J by 4 bases; unmatched bases: 6. The CDR3 sequence is 15 residues long. This chain's CDR3 is CASSQPTGGITEAFF. For the CDR3, the DNA is TGTGCCAGCAGCCAGCCCACAGGGGGCATCACTGAAGCTTTCTTT.

The chain combines TRBV20-1 with TRBJ2-7, with 9 bases that match TRBD1. Unmatched junction bases numbered 11, after V lost 3 bases and J lost 11 bases. From germline, CDR1 is DFQATT and CDR2 SNEGSKA (reference sequence). This CDR3 spans 13 amino acids. The CDR3 here is CSASTGQGNRKYF. In nucleotides, the CDR3 is TGCAGTGCTAGTACGGGACAGGGTAATAGGAAGTACTTC.

The chain is built from TRBV11-3 and TRBJ2-3, with D maybe TRBD2 (6 bases). The length of the CDR3 is 15 residues. Trimming removed 1 base at V and 1 base at J, with 9 bases between. From germline, CDR1 is SGHNT and CDR2 YENEEA. The CDR3 DNA is TGTGCCAGCAGCTTAGGGGGGGTAGGCACAGATACGCAGTATTTT. Its protein is CASSLGGVGTDTQYF.

This clone was counted once. This chain links TRBV7-9 with TRBJ2-3, with 9 nucleotides matching TRBD1. Unmatched junction bases numbered 7, after V lost 3 bases and J lost 0 bases. Germline loops: CDR1 SEHNR, CDR2 FQNEAQ (reference sequence). The CDR3 runs to 17 residues. CDR3 residues: CASSLSRTGASTDTQYF. The CDR3 DNA follows: TGTGCCAGCAGCTTGAGCAGGACAGGGGCTAGCACAGATACGCAGTATTTT.

CDR3 sequence: CASRPRGSGELFF. Written as DNA, the CDR3 is TGTGCCAGCAGGCCTAGGGGGTCCGGGGAGCTGTTTTTT. The chain is built from TRBV12-3 or TRBV12-4 and TRBJ2-2; possible D gene TRBD1, 6 bases. The V gene lost 6 bases and the J gene lost 6 bases, with 11 bases spanning the gap. The CDR3 is made up of 13 amino acids.

This clone was observed a single time. The chain employs TRBV29-1 and TRBJ2-7; either TRBD1 or TRBD2 may supply D (5 bases each). The CDR3 spans 14 residues. V was shortened by 5 bases and J by 5 bases, with 19 bases between the two germline ends. Germline values: CDR1 SQVTM, CDR2 ANQGSEA. In nucleotides, the CDR3 is TGCAGCGTTACCTGGGACGGACGGCAGCACGAGCAGTACTTC. Protein: CSVTWDGRQHEQYF.

The chain uses TRBV11-2 and TRBJ2-3; 14 positions match TRBD2. In germline, CDR1 is SGHAT, CDR2 FQNNGV. CDR3 size: 18 residues. V trimming: 5 bases; J trimming: 2 bases; junction bases outside the gene matches: 9. The CDR3 protein is CASSRGLAGGWVTDTQYF. The CDR3 region has the DNA TGTGCCAGCAGCCGAGGACTAGCGGGGGGCTGGGTCACAGATACGCAGTATTTT.

The chain couples TRBV20-1 to TRBJ1-1; unclear D gene. This CDR3 contains 11 residues. Germline values: CDR1 DFQATT, CDR2 SNEGSKA (reference sequence). Trimming took 6 bases from V and 8 from J, leaving 13 bases between them. As DNA, the CDR3 is TGCAGTGCGGAAACACTGGGCGAAGCTTTCTTT. Translation: CSAETLGEAFF.

This chain connects TRBV2 to TRBJ1-2; 7 positions agree with TRBD1. The CDR3 spans 13 residues. Germline V gene sequence: CDR1 SNHLY, CDR2 FYNNEI. The trim removed 4 bases at V and 5 bases at J, leaving 4 bases unmatched. For the CDR3, the DNA is TGTGCCAGCAGTGGAGGACAGGCGTATGGCTACACCTTC. Protein: CASSGGQAYGYTF.

The rearrangement uses TRBV4-2 and TRBJ1-1; the match to TRBD1 covers 8 bases. The germline gives CDR1 LGHNA, CDR2 YNFKEQ. The CDR3 sequence is 14 residues long. The junction had 5 bases not matched to a gene; V was cut back by 3 bases and J by 5 bases. In DNA form, the CDR3 reads TGTGCCAGCAGCCAGGACAGGGCGGGGACTGAAGCTTTCTTT. This codes for CASSQDRAGTEAFF.

The chain has TRBV19 and TRBJ1-1; 7 bases are a match to TRBD1. The V and J ends lost 5 bases and 4 bases, in that order; junction bases with no gene match: 7. Germline values: CDR1 LNHDA, CDR2 SQIVND (reference sequence). The CDR3 is made up of 14 amino acids. The CDR3 region has the DNA TGTGCCAGTAGTCGAGACAGGGTCGGCACTGAAGCTTTCTTT. Its protein product is CASSRDRVGTEAFF.

This clone showed up just a few times. The J gene is TRBJ1-1, the V gene TRBV18; D uncertain. This CDR3 contains 12 residues. CDR1 and CDR2 from the germline V gene are KGHSH and LQKENI. The V end lost 3 bases, the J end lost 6 bases, and 8 bases lay between the germline ends. The CDR3, as DNA: TGTGCCAGCTCACCGAGACCCCCTGAAGCTTTCTTT. Its translation is CASSPRPPEAFF.

V gene TRBV7-2 combines with J gene TRBJ1-1; D remains ambiguous. The V and J ends lost 4 bases and 0 bases respectively, with 6 bases between them. The CDR3 runs 13 residues. Germline CDR1 reads SGHTA; CDR2 reads FQGNSA. The CDR3 DNA reads as TGTGCCAGCAGCTGGACCGTGAACACTGAAGCTTTCTTT. Translating it yields CASSWTVNTEAFF.

V gene TRBV2 combines with J gene TRBJ2-5; no definite D call. The length of the CDR3 is 13 residues. V lost 5 bases to trimming and J lost 2 bases, with 9 bases between them. CDR1 is SNHLY and CDR2 is FYNNEI in the germline V gene. CDR3 bases: TGTGCCAGCAGTCTACAGACTCAAGAGACCCAGTACTTC. Translating gives CASSLQTQETQYF.

V is TRBV5-1 and J is TRBJ2-3, with a possible D match to TRBD1 (6 bases). The CDR3 extends over 14 amino acids. V lost 2 bases to trimming and J lost 4 bases, with 11 bases between them. The germline V gene has CDR1 SGHRS and CDR2 YFSETQ. The CDR3 region has the DNA TGCGCCAGCAGCTTCCGACAGGTACCAGATACGCAGTATTTT. This sequence encodes CASSFRQVPDTQYF. The whole variable domain, filled in from reference TRBV5-1 and TRBJ2-3, reads KAGVTQTPRYLIKTRGQQVTLSCSPISGHRSVSWYQQTPGQGLQFLFEYFSETQRNKGNFPGRFSGRQFSNSRSEMNVSTLELGDSALYLCASSFRQVPDTQYFGPGTRLTVL.

The chain employs TRBV5-4 and TRBJ1-2, with 7 bases matching TRBD1. This CDR3 spans 15 amino acids. Germline CDR1 and CDR2: SGHNT and YYREEE (reference sequence). The J segment lost 3 bases and the V segment lost 4 bases, leaving 9 bases of the junction unmatched. The DNA for the CDR3 is TGTGCCAGCAGCCCCGAACAGGGGAAATACTATGGCTACACCTTC. Translation gives CASSPEQGKYYGYTF.

The chain is built from TRBV5-1 and TRBJ2-3; D is possibly TRBD2 (7 bases). Trimming took off 0 bases at V and 2 bases at J, with 13 bases between the two ends. CDR3 length: 16 residues. Germline CDR1 reads SGHRS; CDR2 reads YFSETQ. The chain's CDR3 is CASSLEGGGYTDTQYF. In nucleotides, the CDR3 is TGCGCCAGCAGCTTGGAGGGCGGGGGCTACACAGATACGCAGTATTTT.

V usage is TRBV7-9 and J usage is TRBJ1-4; D is unresolved. Germline V gives CDR1 SEHNR, CDR2 FQNEAQ (reference sequence). V was trimmed by 4 bases and J by 8 bases, leaving 17 bases between them. The CDR3 covers 15 residues. In DNA form, the CDR3 reads TGTGCCAGCAGCTACTCCTACAGAACCGGCGAAAAACTGTTTTTT. Translated, it gives CASSYSYRTGEKLFF.

This chain uses TRBV11-3 with TRBJ2-1; 8 bases fit TRBD1. This CDR3 region has 14 residues. Germline-derived CDR1 and CDR2 are SGHNT and YENEEA. The V segment lost 5 bases and the J segment 1 base; nucleotides outside the gene matches: 1. The CDR3 loop reads CASSTGGSYNEQFF. The CDR3 region has the DNA TGTGCCAGCAGCACAGGGGGTTCCTACAATGAGCAGTTCTTC.

The chain couples TRBV28 to TRBJ1-1, with TRBD1 matching over 9 bases. The ends lost 6 bases at V and 3 bases at J; junction bases unmatched: 5. CDR3 length equals 14 residues. Germline V gene sequence: CDR1 MDHEN, CDR2 SYDVKM. The CDR3, as DNA: TGTGCCAGCAGCAACAGGGGGCGCGACACTGAAGCTTTCTTT. Translation: CASSNRGRDTEAFF.

The chain recombines TRBV7-2 with TRBJ2-1; no firm D call. Trimming removed 2 bases at V and 10 bases at J, with 18 bases between. The CDR3 consists of 15 residues. Germline values: CDR1 SGHTA, CDR2 FQGNSA. CDR3 residues: CASSLRDRRIGEQFF. The CDR3 DNA is TGTGCCAGCAGCTTAAGAGATCGGCGTATAGGAGAGCAGTTCTTC. Complete variable domain (other parts from reference TRBV7-2 and TRBJ2-1): GAGVSQSPSNKVTEKGKDVELRCDPISGHTALYWYRQSLGQGLEFLIYFQGNSAPDKSGLPSDRFSAERTGGSVSTLTIQRTQQEDSAVYLCASSLRDRRIGEQFFGPGTRLTVL.